This entry features one T cell receptor beta chain sequence. Its antigen is unidentified. This sample is drawn from a study of cytomegalovirus exposure and HLA in healthy donors. Background on the study: Within the Caucasian-associated ancestry cluster were roughly 79% of the roughly 430 genotyped donors. Whole-study results and caveats: CMV serostatus alone was available as immune exposure information. With high specificity and sensitivity, the classifier reportedly diagnosed cytomegalovirus status.

This CDR3 comprises 12 residues. CDR1 is MDHEN and CDR2 is SYDVKM in the germline V gene. V dropped 6 bases and J dropped 7 bases, with 12 bases sitting between them. Use of 60 Vbeta and 13 Jbeta primers characterized the PCR. The repertoire was sequenced with immunoSEQ multiplex PCR; TCRdb's copy has only in-frame clones and lacks some. The data hold more than 150,000 clones, with roughly 80% observed a single time. V and J are TRBV28 and TRBJ1-1; D might be TRBD1 (5 bases). The sequencing sample was made of PBMCs. The sequence was collected from a man aged 50 to 59 in good health and CMV-seropositive. In DNA form, the CDR3 reads TGTGCCAGCAGCCCAGACAGACTTGAAGCTTTCTTT. Protein sequence: CASSPDRLEAFF.